This record looks at one T cell receptor beta chain sequence and its context. The target of this receptor is not known. It has no much larger one-base neighbor in the sample; base qualities were not kept. These data originate in a study of shared clonotypes between healthy human individuals (dated by TCRdb to the early 2020s). Describing the broader study: A couple of women and a few men aged 18 to 49 years were included in the cohort. For each donor, CD4 naive and CD4 memory were each run on three plates, CD8 naive on two plates, and CD8 memory on one plate. Each donor's leukapheresis produced roughly between roughly 0.85 and 10 billion PBMCs. Libraries were prepared and TCR repertoires were sequenced by different laboratories using diverse techniques, in order to increase sequencing depth and limit assay-specific biases. The study deeply sequenced blood TCR repertoires of several healthy adults to estimate repertoire size and the extent of clonotype sharing between individuals. What the study reported, not specific to this receptor: Pairwise subsampling led to the expectation that sequencing depth would affect the degree of clonotype sharing among donors. About 4.5% of naive CD4, 3% to 4% of naive CD8, around 2.3% of memory CD4, and roughly 0.4% of memory CD8 clonotypes were shared across several donors. Clonotypes shared by all four sorted-subset donors showed higher generation probabilities than non-shared clonotypes. Sampling was restricted to blood, and TCR repertoires in tissues likely differ from the TCR repertoires found in blood. The small number of donors limited the genetic and exposure-history diversity represented. Rarefaction of sorted-subset datasets indicated incomplete sequencing despite the large sequencing depth. Larger estimated clonotype richness was generally found for naive subsets than for memory subsets.

Using the deep immunoSEQ assay, TCR CDR3 regions were amplified from genomic DNA by multiplex PCR. Extracted genomic DNA from each cell subset was spread evenly across all wells of several immunoSEQ 96-well plates, with each plate serving as a replicate. For sorted subsets, 150 to 250 ng of genomic DNA, equivalent to 30,000 or so T cell genomes, went into each replicate PCR. Purified libraries were quantified with a Qubit 3.0 fluorometer, sized on a Bioanalyzer 2100, and re-quantified with the KAPA Library Quantification kit. A separate single-read 150-cycle Illumina NextSeq 550 flow cell was used to sequence each immunoSEQ 96-well plate. Per the authors' processing: The immunoSEQ output contained only junctional sequences without quality scores, so filtering could not match that applied to full-length reads. Sequences were annotated with PyIR, a Python wrapper for IgBLAST v1.9, and V/J genes and CDR3 were assigned using IMGT germline references. Reads with weak V/J assignments (E-value above 1e-6), missing CDR3, stop codons, out-of-frame junctions, or ambiguous translated residues were removed. V3J clonotypes were defined as sequences sharing an identical inferred V gene, J gene, and CDR3 amino acid sequence. Percentage overlap between repertoires was calculated by dividing the number of shared unique clonotypes by the size of the smaller repertoire. RTK rarefaction, the Chao1 estimator, and Recon v2.1 estimates of unobserved clonotypes were used to assess repertoire richness. Generation probabilities were computed with OLGA for all TCRbeta clonotypes obtained by the gDNA method from several donors. TCRdb retrieved this table from immuneACCESS and kept in-frame rearrangements only. Not all clones are present; in checked studies, unresolved V genes account for under half, and no reason is known for the remainder. Clone size and the V and J calls come from that table; the DNA yielded D and trimming. This sample holds roughly 2,500,000 clones; 80% to 95% were observed only once. Around 0.4% of the sample belongs to the ten largest clones.

Donors were healthy HIV-negative adults with no recently reported acute infections or vaccinations. Every donor was a Caucasian adult living in Nashville, Tennessee, USA. CD4+ T cells were enriched by magnetic negative selection; naive cells were then positively selected on CD45RA, and the negative fraction formed the memory subset. Blood was collected by leukapheresis, and PBMCs were isolated by Ficoll-Histopaque density gradient centrifugation and then cryopreserved in liquid nitrogen vapor phase. Analytical flow cytometry was used to check the purity and quantity of each magnetically sorted T cell population. Each sorted fraction had its genomic DNA isolated and then quantified by UV absorbance on a Nanodrop 2000c. The germline V gene (reference sequence) yields LNHDA for CDR1 and SQIVND for CDR2. V was cut back by 5 bases and J by 4 bases, leaving a gap of 14 bases between them. From the cysteine up to the phenylalanine, the CDR3 has a length of 14 residues. Only the CDR3 portion is preserved as DNA: 42 bases, with reading frame beginning at the first base.

The chain joins TRBV19 to TRBJ1-2; D gene: possibly TRBD1, on 6 matching bases. The sequenced sample was naive CD4+ T cells from PBMCs. The cell subset or site label corresponds to: CD45RA+ positively selected. The TCR originated in a man aged 18 to 29 in good health. Some clones in this sample may be carry-over from other donors' samples. This receptor has the CDR3 CASSARPGAYGYTF. The DNA sequence reads TGTGCCAGTAGTGCCCGCCCAGGGGCCTATGGCTACACCTTC.